One sample yielded the 31 T cell receptor beta chains listed below, sequenced in a study of Graves' ophthalmopathy and Graves' hyperthyroidism. CDR3 regions of TCR beta were amplified from RNA transcripts. The workflow started with a first-round RT-PCR run with HTBI primers and then moved on to a second-round multiplex PCR. Each CDR3 protein gets one entry after TCRdb re-called the multiplex PCR reads with MiXCR. This table holds some 48,000 distinct CDR3 sequences, around 48% found once. The sample consisted of peripheral blood. These receptors all come from an adult man with Graves' ophthalmopathy.

This clonotype was counted ten times or more. The chain couples TRBV6-6 to TRBJ1-1; 10 bases match TRBD1. Germline CDR1 is MNHNY and CDR2 is SVGAGI (reference sequence). The CDR3 length is 12 residues. V trimming: 6 bases; J trimming: 8 bases; junction bases outside the gene matches: 3. In nucleotides, the CDR3 is TGTGCCAGCAGGGGACAGGGGACAGAAGCTTTCTTT. As protein: CASRGQGTEAFF.

In regard to this clonotype: A junction boundary mismatches the germline segment, possibly from a read error. The chain couples TRBV7-9 to TRBJ2-3; 9 bases are a match to TRBD2. The germline gives CDR1 SEHNR, CDR2 FQNEAQ (reference sequence). This CDR3 is built from 15 residues. This CDR3 is CASSLQAGGGDTQYF. CDR3 DNA: TGTGCCAGCAGCTTACAAGCGGGGGGCGGGGATACGCAGTACTTT.

CDR3 protein: CASSLFRGRSKNEQFF. CDR3 DNA: TGTGCCAGCAGCTTATTTCGCGGGAGATCCAAAAATGAGCAGTTCTTC. The chain links TRBV7-2 to TRBJ2-1, with 7 bases fitting TRBD2. With V trimmed by 2 bases and J by 7 bases, 11 bases remained unmatched. The CDR3 runs 16 residues. Germline CDR1 is SGHTA and CDR2 is FQGNSA.

The chain joins TRBV2 to TRBJ2-3; the match to TRBD2 covers 12 bases. CDR3 length equals 17 residues. Unmatched junction bases numbered 6, after V lost 5 bases and J lost 0 bases. Germline CDR1 and CDR2: SNHLY and FYNNEI. The CDR3 coding sequence is TGTGCCAGCAGTTTTACTAGCGGGGGGAGTAGCACAGATACGCAGTATTTT. Amino acids: CASSFTSGGSSTDTQYF.

This rearrangement joins TRBV9 to TRBJ1-3, with D possibly being TRBD1 (6 bases). The CDR3 contains 16 residues. Trimming removed 0 bases at V and 1 base at J, with 11 bases between. The germline gives CDR1 SGDLS, CDR2 YYNGEE. The CDR3 here is CASSVGTVRSGNTIYF. The CDR3 DNA reads TGTGCCAGCAGCGTAGGGACAGTAAGGTCTGGAAACACCATATATTTT.

V and J are TRBV29-1 and TRBJ2-1; D call uncertain. Germline-derived CDR1 and CDR2 are SQVTM and ANQGSEA. The CDR3 totals 11 residues. Deletions cut 6 bases from V and 7 bases from J, with 10 bases between. The CDR3 here is CSVRDANEQFF. Written as DNA, the CDR3 is TGCAGCGTGCGAGATGCGAATGAGCAGTTCTTC.

J is TRBJ1-1 and V is TRBV20-1; TRBD1 matches at 8 bases. This CDR3 region has 13 residues. From germline, CDR1 is DFQATT and CDR2 SNEGSKA (reference sequence). The V segment lost 4 bases and the J segment 3 bases; nucleotides outside the gene matches: 4. CDR3 nucleotide sequence: TGCAGTGCTACCCGCAGGGGGCACACTGAAGCTTTCTTT. This gives the protein CSATRRGHTEAFF.

The chain couples TRBV20-1 to TRBJ2-7, with 9 nucleotides matching TRBD2. V lost 1 base to trimming and J lost 0 bases; unmatched junction nucleotides: 4. This CDR3 region has 15 residues. The V gene's germline CDR1 is DFQATT and CDR2 SNEGSKA (reference sequence). This CDR3 is CSARGLADHSYEQYF. The CDR3 DNA is TGCAGTGCTAGAGGACTAGCGGACCACTCCTACGAGCAGTACTTC.

The chain joins TRBV6-4 to TRBJ1-1, with 8 bases that match TRBD1. Germline assignment: CDR1 MRHNA and CDR2 SNTAGT. V trimming: 6 bases; J trimming: 1 base; junction bases outside the gene matches: 1. CDR3 length equals 13 residues. For the CDR3, the DNA is TGTGCCAGCAGACAGGGGGAGAACACTGAAGCTTTCTTT. This codes for CASRQGENTEAFF.

This clonotype was detected only once. The V call is TRBV5-1, the J call TRBJ1-2; 10 bases fit TRBD1. Germline CDR1 and CDR2: SGHRS and YFSETQ. V trimming: 3 bases; J trimming: 3 bases; junction bases outside the gene matches: 5. The length of the CDR3 is 15 residues. The CDR3 nucleotides are TGCGCCAGCAGCTATCGACAGGGGGCGTACTATGGCTACACCTTC. Translated: CASSYRQGAYYGYTF.

The V gene is TRBV19, the J gene TRBJ2-3, with D hard to call. From germline, CDR1 is LNHDA and CDR2 SQIVND (reference sequence). The CDR3 totals 13 residues. V gave up 1 base and J gave up 4 bases, with 6 bases separating them. The CDR3 coding sequence is TGTGCCAGTAGTATAGGACTTGCAGATACGCAGTATTTT. It is translated as CASSIGLADTQYF.

On this clonotype: One end of the junction varies from germline; a read error may be responsible. The chain carries TRBV7-9 and TRBJ2-1; 11 bases fit TRBD2. CDR1 and CDR2 from the germline V gene are SEHNR and FQNEAQ (reference sequence). The CDR3 length is 17 residues. The CDR3 sequence: CASSEALPTSGNVEQFF. The CDR3 DNA reads TGCGCCAGCAGTGAAGCGCTTCCGACTAGCGGGAACGTTGAGCAGTTCTTC. Supplemented by reference TRBV7-9 and TRBJ2-1, the full variable domain reads DTGVSQNPRHKITKRGQNVTFRCDPISEHNRLYWYRQTLGQGPEFLTYFQNEAQLEKSRLLSDRFSAERPKGSFSTLEIQRTEQGDSAMYLCASSEALPTSGNVEQFFGPGTRLTVL.

This clonotype was recorded many times. The chain carries TRBV7-9 and TRBJ2-1, with TRBD2 matching 9 bases. Germline trimming cut 1 base from V and 7 bases from J; bases unmatched to any gene: 14. This CDR3 has 18 residues. Looked up from germline, CDR1 is SEHNR and CDR2 is FQNEAQ (reference sequence). As DNA, the CDR3 is TGTGCCAGCAGCTTAGATATAGCGGGAGTGATCAGGAAAAATGAGCAGTTCTTC. It translates to CASSLDIAGVIRKNEQFF.

This clonotype was observed many times. The chain has TRBV6-5 and TRBJ2-3, with D possibly TRBD1 on 5 matching bases. Between the trimmed V and J ends, which lost 9 bases and 7 bases, there was a span of 14 bases. CDR1 MNHEY and CDR2 SVGAGI come from the germline V gene. This CDR3 is built from 12 residues. Here the CDR3 DNA reads TGTGCCAGTTTAGGGGTGGCGAATACGCAGTATTTT. Translation: CASLGVANTQYF.

This clonotype appeared a few times. V usage is TRBV25-1 and J usage is TRBJ2-7; D unresolved. The CDR3 is made up of 13 amino acids. Trimming shortened V by 2 bases and J by 6 bases, and 11 bases separated the two germline ends. Germline V gives CDR1 MGHDK, CDR2 SYGVNS. The CDR3 loop reads CASSEEWKTEQYF. The CDR3 nucleotides are TGTGCCAGCAGTGAAGAGTGGAAAACCGAGCAGTACTTC.

This clonotype was counted between two and nine times. J is TRBJ2-5 and V is TRBV10-3, with 10 bases identical to TRBD1. V lost 0 bases to trimming and J lost 5 bases; unmatched junction nucleotides: 0. The germline V gene encodes CDR1 ENHRY and CDR2 SYGVKD. The CDR3 extends over 14 amino acids. CDR3 amino acids: CAISESTGGETQYF. The CDR3 DNA follows: TGTGCCATCAGTGAGTCGACAGGGGGCGAGACCCAGTACTTC.

This clonotype was seen a few times. This chain joins TRBV7-9 and TRBJ2-1, with D perhaps assigned TRBD1 or TRBD2 (5 bases each). V lost 4 bases and J lost 7, with 23 bases in between. This CDR3 spans 17 amino acids. Germline CDR1 and CDR2: SEHNR and FQNEAQ (reference sequence). The CDR3 here is CASSSVPGPDTGNEQFF. The CDR3 DNA reads as TGTGCCAGCAGCTCCGTTCCAGGGCCTGACACGGGGAATGAGCAGTTCTTC.

This clonotype was recorded many times. V gene TRBV7-9 combines with J gene TRBJ2-1; D is uncertain. Germline V gene data show CDR1 as SEHNR and CDR2 as FQNEAQ (reference sequence). The CDR3 runs 13 residues. V lost 2 bases, J lost 9 bases, and 11 bases lay in between. CDR3 coding DNA: TGTGCCAGCAGCTTACTAGTTAGTAGTGAGCAGTTCTTC. This gives the protein CASSLLVSSEQFF.

This clonotype was seen repeatedly, ten times or more. V usage is TRBV6-6 and J usage is TRBJ1-5; no clear D gene. The CDR3 runs 15 residues. CDR1 and CDR2 (germline): MNHNY, SVGAGI (reference sequence). The germline V and J ends were trimmed by 6 bases and 8 bases, with 20 bases remaining between them. CDR3 bases: TGTGCCAGCAGCCCATCGGGCCTCCCTGGGAAGCCCCAGCATTTT. Residues: CASSPSGLPGKPQHF.

As for this clonotype: One end of the junction does not line up with germline, which may come from a read error. This chain uses TRBV5-4 with TRBJ2-6, with 8 positions matching TRBD1. The CDR3 loop spans 16 amino acids. The germline gives CDR1 SGHNT, CDR2 YYREEE (reference sequence). The CDR3: CASSLPQGAVANVLAF. CDR3 coding DNA: TGTGCCAGCAGCCTGCCCCAGGGGGCGGTAGCCAACGTCCTGGCTTTC.

This chain connects TRBV6-5 to TRBJ2-1, with D maybe TRBD1 (6 bases). Trimming cost V 2 bases and J 7 bases, with 6 bases left between them. This CDR3 region has 12 residues. The V gene's germline CDR1 is MNHEY and CDR2 SVGAGI. CDR3 amino acids: CASSYRGNEQFF. The CDR3, as DNA: TGTGCCAGCAGTTACAGGGGGAATGAGCAGTTCTTC.

This clonotype was detected ten times or more. The V and J genes are TRBV5-4 and TRBJ2-1; the D gene is possibly TRBD1 (6 bases). The germline V and J ends were trimmed by 1 base and 9 bases, with 14 bases remaining between them. Germline V gene lookup returns CDR1 SGHNT and CDR2 YYREEE (reference sequence). The CDR3 length is 14 residues. The CDR3 loop is CASSLSGTPPEQFF. As DNA, the CDR3 is TGTGCCAGCAGCTTGTCTGGGACACCCCCTGAGCAGTTCTTC. The complete variable domain, with remaining parts taken from reference TRBV5-4 and TRBJ2-1, reads ETGVTQSPTHLIKTRGQQVTLRCSSQSGHNTVSWYQQALGQGPQFIFQYYREEENGRGNFPPRFSGLQFPNYSSELNVNALELDDSALYLCASSLSGTPPEQFFGPGTRLTVL.

This clonotype was seen at least ten times. V and J are TRBV12-3 or TRBV12-4 and TRBJ1-1; TRBD1 might be the D (6 bases). Deletions cut 6 bases from V and 2 bases from J, with 13 bases between. The CDR3 totals 14 residues. As DNA, the CDR3 is TGTGCCAGCAGCTGGCAGGGGCCCAACACTGAAGCTTTCTTT. Protein sequence: CASSWQGPNTEAFF.

V usage is TRBV7-3 and J usage is TRBJ1-3; D remains ambiguous. V lost 5 bases to trimming and J lost 0 bases, with 14 bases between them. This CDR3 is 16 amino acids long. Germline values: CDR1 SGHTA, CDR2 FQGTGA. Here the CDR3 DNA reads TGTGCCAGCAGCCAAGATCCGCTAGGCTCTGGAAACACCATATATTTT. The encoded protein is CASSQDPLGSGNTIYF.

This rearrangement joins TRBV7-2 to TRBJ1-6, with D maybe TRBD1 (6 bases). Germline CDR1 is SGHTA and CDR2 is FQGNSA. The CDR3 consists of 14 residues. The V end was cut by 1 base, the J end by 7 bases, with 8 bases between. The CDR3 DNA is TGTGCCAGCAGCTTAGGGACAGCGAATTCACCCCTCCACTTT. Translation gives CASSLGTANSPLHF. The full variable domain, in which reference TRBV7-2 and TRBJ1-6 provide the parts outside the CDR3, is GAGVSQSPSNKVTEKGKDVELRCDPISGHTALYWYRQSLGQGLEFLIYFQGNSAPDKSGLPSDRFSAERTGGSVSTLTIQRTQQEDSAVYLCASSLGTANSPLHFGNGTRLTVT.

The table lists this clonotype with many counts. The junction and the germline gene differ at one end; a read error may be behind it. The chain has TRBV20-1 and TRBJ1-2, with a weak D call TRBD1 (5 bases). The CDR3 loop spans 13 amino acids. The V gene's germline CDR1 is DFQATT and CDR2 SNEGSKA (reference sequence). The CDR3 loop is CSARSGTNYGYTF. CDR3 DNA: TGCAGTGCTAGGTCAGGGACTAACTATGGCTACACTTTC.

The chain joins TRBV10-3 to TRBJ2-1; 9 bases are a match to TRBD1. CDR3 length equals 16 residues. The trim removed 0 bases at V and 6 bases at J, leaving 6 bases unmatched. Germline CDR1 and CDR2: ENHRY and SYGVKD. The CDR3 protein is CAISESDGTGRNEQFF. CDR3 DNA: TGTGCCATCAGTGAGTCTGACGGGACAGGGCGCAATGAGCAGTTCTTC.

This clonotype was counted only a few times. The chain employs TRBV20-1 and TRBJ2-1; 10 bases map to TRBD2. CDR1 is DFQATT, CDR2 SNEGSKA, per germline (reference sequence). V gave up 3 bases and J gave up 9 bases; unmatched junction bases: 8. The CDR3 runs to 14 residues. The CDR3 sequence is CSARVHSGRGEQFF. The CDR3 nucleotides are TGCAGTGCTAGGGTCCACAGCGGGAGGGGTGAGCAGTTCTTC.

Only one count was recorded for this clonotype. The chain is built from TRBV2 and TRBJ2-7; a possible D gene is TRBD1 (6 bases). The germline CDR1 and CDR2 sequences are SNHLY and FYNNEI. There are 10 residues in the CDR3. V shed 4 bases and J shed 12 bases, with 10 bases lying between them. CDR3: CASSGQAPYF. CDR3 nucleotides: TGTGCCAGCAGTGGACAGGCCCCGTACTTC. Complete variable domain (other parts from reference TRBV2 and TRBJ2-7): EPEVTQTPSHQVTQMGQEVILRCVPISNHLYFYWYRQILGQKVEFLVSFYNNEISEKSEIFDDQFSVERPDGSNFTLKIRSTKLEDSAMYFCASSGQAPYFGPGTRLTVT.

This clonotype came up once. The junction differs from germline at one of its ends, possibly a read error. The CDR3 loop reads CASSLYQGDSEKLLF. CDR3 DNA sequence: TGCGCCAGCAGCTTGTATCAGGGAGATAGTGAAAAACTGCTTTTT. This chain connects TRBV5-1 to TRBJ1-4; possibly TRBD1 for D (5 bases). This CDR3 comprises 15 residues. Germline V gene sequence: CDR1 SGHRS, CDR2 YFSETQ.

V usage is TRBV7-6 and J usage is TRBJ1-3, with TRBD1 identical over 8 bases. The V and J ends lost 4 bases and 7 bases, in that order; junction bases with no gene match: 6. The CDR3 has 14 amino acids. Germline CDR1 SGHVS, CDR2 FNYEAQ. This CDR3 reads CASSCTGGINTIYF. The CDR3, as DNA: TGTGCCAGCAGCTGTACAGGGGGTATCAACACCATATATTTT.